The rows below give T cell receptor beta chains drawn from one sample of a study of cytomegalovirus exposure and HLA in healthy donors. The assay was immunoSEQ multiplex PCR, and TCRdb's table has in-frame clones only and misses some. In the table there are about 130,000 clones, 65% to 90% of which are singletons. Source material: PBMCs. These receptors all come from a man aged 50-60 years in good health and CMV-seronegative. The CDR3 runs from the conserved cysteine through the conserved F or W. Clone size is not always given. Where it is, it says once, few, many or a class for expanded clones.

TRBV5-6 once CASSPPGQGARGYTF
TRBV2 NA CASSITGGNSGNTIYF
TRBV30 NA CAWSLPIWRTNTGELFF
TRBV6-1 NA CASRTGQYNSPLHF
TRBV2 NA CASRLRDIHNEQFF
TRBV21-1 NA CASSKDSGGGCTDTQYF
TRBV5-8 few CAYRRRGARADTQYF
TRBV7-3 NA CASSLTGGYADTQYF
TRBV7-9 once CASSRGGPAAYGYTF
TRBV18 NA CASSYAGGSTDTQYF
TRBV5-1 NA CASSSGQGLTNEKLFF
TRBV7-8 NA CASSLRGSTDTQYF
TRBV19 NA CASSMGTGLNQPQHF
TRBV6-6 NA CASSYHGLAVSEQYF
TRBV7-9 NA CASSRLVDTQYF